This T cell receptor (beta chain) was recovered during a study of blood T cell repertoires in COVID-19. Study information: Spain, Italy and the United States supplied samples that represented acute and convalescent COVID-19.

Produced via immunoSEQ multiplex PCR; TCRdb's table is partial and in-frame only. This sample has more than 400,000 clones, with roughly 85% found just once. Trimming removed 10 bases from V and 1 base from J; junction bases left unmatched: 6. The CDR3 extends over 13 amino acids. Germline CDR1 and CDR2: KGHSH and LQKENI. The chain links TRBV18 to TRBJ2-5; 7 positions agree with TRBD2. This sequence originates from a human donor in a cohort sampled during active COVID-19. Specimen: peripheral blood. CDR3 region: CATNTGGQETQYF. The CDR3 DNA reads TGTGCCACCAACACGGGAGGCCAAGAGACCCAGTACTTC.